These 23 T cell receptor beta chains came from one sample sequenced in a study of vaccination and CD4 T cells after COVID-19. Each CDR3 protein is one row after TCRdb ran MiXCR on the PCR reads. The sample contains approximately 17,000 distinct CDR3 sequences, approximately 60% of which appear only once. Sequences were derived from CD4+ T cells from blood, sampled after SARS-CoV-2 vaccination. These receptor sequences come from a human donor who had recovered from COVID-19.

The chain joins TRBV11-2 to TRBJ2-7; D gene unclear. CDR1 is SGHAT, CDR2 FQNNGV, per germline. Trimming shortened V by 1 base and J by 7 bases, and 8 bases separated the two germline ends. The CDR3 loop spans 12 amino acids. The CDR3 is CASSLGYLEQYF. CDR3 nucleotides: TGTGCCAGCAGCTTAGGTTACTTGGAGCAGTACTTC.

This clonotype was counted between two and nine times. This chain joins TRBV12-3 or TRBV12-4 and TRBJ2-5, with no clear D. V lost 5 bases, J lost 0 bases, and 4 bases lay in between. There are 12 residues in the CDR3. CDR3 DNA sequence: TGTGCCAGCAGTCTACACCAAGAGACCCAGTACTTC. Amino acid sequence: CASSLHQETQYF.

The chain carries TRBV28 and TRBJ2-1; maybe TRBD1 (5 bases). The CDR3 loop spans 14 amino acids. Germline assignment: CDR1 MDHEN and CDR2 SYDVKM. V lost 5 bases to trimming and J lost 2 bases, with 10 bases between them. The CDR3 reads CASSRQGPYNEQFF. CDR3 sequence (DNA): TGTGCCAGCAGTAGGCAGGGTCCCTACAATGAGCAGTTCTTC.

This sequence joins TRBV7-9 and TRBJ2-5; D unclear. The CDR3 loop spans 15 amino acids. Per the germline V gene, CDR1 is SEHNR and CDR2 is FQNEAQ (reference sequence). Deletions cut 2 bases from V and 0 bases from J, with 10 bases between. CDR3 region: CASSLNGRNQETQYF. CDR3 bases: TGTGCCAGCAGCTTAAACGGGCGGAACCAAGAGACCCAGTACTTC. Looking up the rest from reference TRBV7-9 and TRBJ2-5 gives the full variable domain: DTGVSQNPRHKITKRGQNVTFRCDPISEHNRLYWYRQTLGQGPEFLTYFQNEAQLEKSRLLSDRFSAERPKGSFSTLEIQRTEQGDSAMYLCASSLNGRNQETQYFGPGTRLLVL.

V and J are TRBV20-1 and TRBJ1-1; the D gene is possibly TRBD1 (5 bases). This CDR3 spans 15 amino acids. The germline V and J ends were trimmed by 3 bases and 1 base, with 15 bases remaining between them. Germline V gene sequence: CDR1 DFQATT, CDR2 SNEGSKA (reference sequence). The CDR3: CSASKSAGGNTEAFF. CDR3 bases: TGCAGTGCTAGTAAATCTGCGGGGGGGAACACTGAAGCTTTCTTT.

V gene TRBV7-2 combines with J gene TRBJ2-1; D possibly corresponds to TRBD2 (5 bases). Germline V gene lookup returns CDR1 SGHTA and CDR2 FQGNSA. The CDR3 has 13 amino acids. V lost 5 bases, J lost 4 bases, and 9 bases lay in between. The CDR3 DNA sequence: TGTGCCAGCAGCGGGAGTGTGTACAATGAGCAGTTCTTC. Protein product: CASSGSVYNEQFF.

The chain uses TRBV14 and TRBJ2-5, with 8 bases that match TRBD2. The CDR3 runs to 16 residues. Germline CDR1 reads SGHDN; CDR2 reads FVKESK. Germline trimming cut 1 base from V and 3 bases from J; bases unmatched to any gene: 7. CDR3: CASSQGVGLGEETQYF. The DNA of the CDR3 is TGTGCCAGCAGCCAAGGCGTGGGACTAGGGGAAGAGACCCAGTACTTC.

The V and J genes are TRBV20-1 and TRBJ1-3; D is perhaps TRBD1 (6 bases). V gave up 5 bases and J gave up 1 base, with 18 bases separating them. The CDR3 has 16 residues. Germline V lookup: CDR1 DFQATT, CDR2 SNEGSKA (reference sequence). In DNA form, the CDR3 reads TGCAGTGCTGGGGATGGGGGTACAGGGTCTGGAAACACCATATATTTT. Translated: CSAGDGGTGSGNTIYF.

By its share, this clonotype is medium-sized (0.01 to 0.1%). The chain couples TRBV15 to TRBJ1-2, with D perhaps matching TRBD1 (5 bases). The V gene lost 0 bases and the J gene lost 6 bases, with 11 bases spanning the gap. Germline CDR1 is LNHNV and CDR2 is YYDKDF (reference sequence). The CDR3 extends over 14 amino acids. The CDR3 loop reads CATSRDLGGDGYTF. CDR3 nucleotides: TGTGCCACCAGCAGAGATTTAGGAGGGGATGGCTACACCTTC.

In DNA, the CDR3 is TGTGCCTGGAGCAAAGGACTGAGCACAGATACGCAGTATTTT. Its translation is CAWSKGLSTDTQYF. This chain uses TRBV30 with TRBJ2-3; D perhaps matches TRBD2 (5 bases). V was pared by 3 bases and J by 0 bases, with 10 bases between. Germline loops: CDR1 GTSNPN, CDR2 SVGIG (reference sequence). CDR3 length: 14 residues.

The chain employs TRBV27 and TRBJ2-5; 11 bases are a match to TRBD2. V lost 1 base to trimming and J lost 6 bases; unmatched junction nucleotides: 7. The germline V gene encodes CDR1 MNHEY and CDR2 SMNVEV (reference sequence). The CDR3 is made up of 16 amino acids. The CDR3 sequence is CASSLFKTSGIKTQYF. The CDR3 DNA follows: TGTGCCAGCAGTTTATTCAAGACTAGCGGGATAAAGACCCAGTACTTC.

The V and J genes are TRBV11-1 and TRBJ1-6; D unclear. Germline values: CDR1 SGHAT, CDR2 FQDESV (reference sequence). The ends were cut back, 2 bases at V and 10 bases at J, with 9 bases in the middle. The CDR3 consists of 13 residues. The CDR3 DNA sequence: TGTGCCAGCAGCTTACTGTTCACATCACCCCTCCACTTT. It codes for CASSLLFTSPLHF.

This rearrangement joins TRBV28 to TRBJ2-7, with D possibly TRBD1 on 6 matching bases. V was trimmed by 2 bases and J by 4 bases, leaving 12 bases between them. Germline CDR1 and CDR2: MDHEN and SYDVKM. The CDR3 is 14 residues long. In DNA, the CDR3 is TGTGCCAGCAGTTTAGGCCAGGGGCTTTACGAGCAGTACTTC. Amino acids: CASSLGQGLYEQYF.

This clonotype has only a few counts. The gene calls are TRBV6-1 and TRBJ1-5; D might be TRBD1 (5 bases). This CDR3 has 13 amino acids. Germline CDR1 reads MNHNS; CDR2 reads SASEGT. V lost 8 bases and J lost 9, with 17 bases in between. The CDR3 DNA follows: TGTGCCAGCCTACTCCAGGGAGGTATGCCCCAGCATTTT. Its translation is CASLLQGGMPQHF.

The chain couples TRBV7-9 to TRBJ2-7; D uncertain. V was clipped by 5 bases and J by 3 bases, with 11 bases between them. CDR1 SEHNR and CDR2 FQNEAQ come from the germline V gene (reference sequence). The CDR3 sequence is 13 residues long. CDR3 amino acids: CASSTGRSYEQYF. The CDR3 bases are TGTGCCAGCAGCACCGGACGAAGCTACGAGCAGTACTTC.

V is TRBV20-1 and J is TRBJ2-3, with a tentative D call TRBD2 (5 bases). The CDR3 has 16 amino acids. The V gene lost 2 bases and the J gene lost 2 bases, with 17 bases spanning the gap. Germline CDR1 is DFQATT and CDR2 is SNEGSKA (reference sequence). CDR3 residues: CSARRGPTLLTDTQYF. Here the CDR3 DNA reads TGCAGTGCTAGACGAGGGCCTACACTCCTCACAGATACGCAGTATTTT.

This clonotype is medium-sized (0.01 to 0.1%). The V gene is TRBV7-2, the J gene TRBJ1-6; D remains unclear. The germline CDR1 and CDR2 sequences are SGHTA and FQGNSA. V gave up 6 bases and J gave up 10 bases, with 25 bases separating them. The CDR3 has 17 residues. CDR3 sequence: CASSPSYLRVPQSPLHF. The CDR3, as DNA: TGTGCCAGCAGTCCGTCCTATTTAAGGGTCCCTCAGTCACCCCTCCACTTT.

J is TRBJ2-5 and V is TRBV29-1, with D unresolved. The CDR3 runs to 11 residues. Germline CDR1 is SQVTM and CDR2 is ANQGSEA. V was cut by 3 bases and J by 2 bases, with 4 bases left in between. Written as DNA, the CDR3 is TGCAGCGTTGAGACACAAGAGACCCAGTACTTC. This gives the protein CSVETQETQYF.

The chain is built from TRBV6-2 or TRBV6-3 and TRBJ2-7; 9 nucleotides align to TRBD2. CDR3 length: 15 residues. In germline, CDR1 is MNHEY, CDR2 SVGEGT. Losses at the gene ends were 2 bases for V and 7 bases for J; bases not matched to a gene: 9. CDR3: CASSYGRLAATEQYF. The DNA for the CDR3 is TGTGCCAGCAGTTACGGGAGACTAGCGGCTACTGAGCAGTACTTC.

CDR3 protein: CAWRFRGRIGYGYTF. The CDR3 DNA reads TGTGCCTGGAGATTTCGGGGGCGGATAGGTTATGGCTACACCTTC. The chain has TRBV30 and TRBJ1-2, with D possibly TRBD1 on 6 matching bases. The CDR3 totals 15 residues. V lost 3 bases to trimming and J lost 5 bases, with 19 bases between them. Germline assignment: CDR1 GTSNPN and CDR2 SVGIG (reference sequence).

The CDR3 protein is CASSFLSGRYTQYF. CDR3 DNA: TGTGCCAGCAGCTTCCTTAGCGGGAGGTATACGCAGTATTTT. The chain combines TRBV7-3 with TRBJ2-3; 10 nucleotides align to TRBD2. Germline trimming cut 3 bases from V and 7 bases from J; bases unmatched to any gene: 4. The length of the CDR3 is 14 residues. Germline CDR1 and CDR2: SGHTA and FQGTGA.

The CDR3 protein is CASSFRRDPMSSYNEQFF. CDR3 in DNA: TGTGCCAGTAGTTTTCGTCGGGACCCGATGAGCTCCTACAATGAGCAGTTCTTC. The J gene is TRBJ2-1, the V gene TRBV19; the D call may be TRBD1 or TRBD2 (5 bases each). This CDR3 region has 18 residues. The germline V and J ends were trimmed by 5 bases and 0 bases, with 20 bases remaining between them. The germline V gene encodes CDR1 LNHDA and CDR2 SQIVND (reference sequence).

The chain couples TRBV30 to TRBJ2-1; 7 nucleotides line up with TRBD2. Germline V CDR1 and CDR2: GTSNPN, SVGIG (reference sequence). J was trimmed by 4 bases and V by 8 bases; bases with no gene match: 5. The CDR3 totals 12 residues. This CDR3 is CARASGYNEQFF. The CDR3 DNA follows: TGTGCCCGGGCTAGCGGTTACAATGAGCAGTTCTTC.